This TCR beta chain derives from a study of cytomegalovirus exposure and HLA in healthy donors. For the study at large: A prior analysis found around 110 million unique TCR beta sequences from 150 million to 200 million T cells. Around 76% of some 390 genotyped donors fell in the Caucasian-associated ancestry cluster.

Comment on this clone: Its antigen is not identified.

Healthy bone marrow donors made up the donor group. Amplification used 60 Vbeta primers and 13 Jbeta primers. Clones were sequenced by immunoSEQ multiplex PCR, and TCRdb holds only the in-frame ones, with some missing. The table lists 100,000 to 150,000 clones. Germline CDR1 and CDR2: SGHRS and YFSETQ. CDR3 length: 14 residues. The V end was cut by 2 bases, the J end by 0 bases, with 8 bases between. Overall study findings and caveats: There were some public TCRs occurring in many donors, but most TCR sequences were rare.

The chain recombines TRBV5-1 with TRBJ1-1; D uncertain. The sequenced sample was PBMCs. The clonotype was recovered from a man between 18 and 29 years old in good health and CMV-seronegative. CDR3: CASSFIEVNTEAFF. As DNA, the CDR3 is TGCGCCAGCAGCTTTATTGAGGTGAACACTGAAGCTTTCTTT.